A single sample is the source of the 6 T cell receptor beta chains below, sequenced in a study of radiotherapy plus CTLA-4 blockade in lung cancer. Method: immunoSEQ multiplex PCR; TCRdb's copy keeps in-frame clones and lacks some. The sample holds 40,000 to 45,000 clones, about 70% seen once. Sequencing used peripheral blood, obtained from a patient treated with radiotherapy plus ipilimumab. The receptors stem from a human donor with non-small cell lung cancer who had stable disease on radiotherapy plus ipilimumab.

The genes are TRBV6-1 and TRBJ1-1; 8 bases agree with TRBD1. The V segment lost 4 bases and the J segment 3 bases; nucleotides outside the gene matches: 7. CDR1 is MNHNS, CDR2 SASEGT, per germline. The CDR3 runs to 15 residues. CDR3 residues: CASSAPRGPYTEAFF. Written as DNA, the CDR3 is TGTGCCAGCAGTGCACCCAGGGGGCCGTACACTGAAGCTTTCTTT.

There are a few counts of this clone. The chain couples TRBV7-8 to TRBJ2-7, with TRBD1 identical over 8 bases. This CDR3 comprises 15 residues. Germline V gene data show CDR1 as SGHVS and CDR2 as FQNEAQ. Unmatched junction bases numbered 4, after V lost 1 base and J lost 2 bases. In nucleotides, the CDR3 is TGTGCCAGCAGCTTAGAATCAGGGGGCCCCTACGAGCAGTACTTC. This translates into CASSLESGGPYEQYF.

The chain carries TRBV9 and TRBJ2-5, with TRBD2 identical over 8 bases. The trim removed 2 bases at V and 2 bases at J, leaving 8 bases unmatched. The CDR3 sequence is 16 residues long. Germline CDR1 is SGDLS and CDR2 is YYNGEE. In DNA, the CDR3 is TGTGCCAGCAGCGTTGGCGGGGGGTCTGGGCAAGAGACCCAGTACTTC. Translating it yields CASSVGGGSGQETQYF.

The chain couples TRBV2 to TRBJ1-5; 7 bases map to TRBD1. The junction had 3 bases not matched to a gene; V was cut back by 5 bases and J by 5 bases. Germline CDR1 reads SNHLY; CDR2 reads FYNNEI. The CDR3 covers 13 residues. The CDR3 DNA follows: TGTGCCAGCAGTCAGGGGGTTGATCAGCCCCAGCATTTT. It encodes CASSQGVDQPQHF. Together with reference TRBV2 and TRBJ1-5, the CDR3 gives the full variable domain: EPEVTQTPSHQVTQMGQEVILRCVPISNHLYFYWYRQILGQKVEFLVSFYNNEISEKSEIFDDQFSVERPDGSNFTLKIRSTKLEDSAMYFCASSQGVDQPQHFGDGTRLSIL.

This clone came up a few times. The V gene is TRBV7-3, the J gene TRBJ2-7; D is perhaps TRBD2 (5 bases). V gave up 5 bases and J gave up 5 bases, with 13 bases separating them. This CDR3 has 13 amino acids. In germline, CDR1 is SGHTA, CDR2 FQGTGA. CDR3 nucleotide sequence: TGTGCCAGCAGCCTAGGGTTGAGGGACGAGCAGTACTTC. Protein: CASSLGLRDEQYF.

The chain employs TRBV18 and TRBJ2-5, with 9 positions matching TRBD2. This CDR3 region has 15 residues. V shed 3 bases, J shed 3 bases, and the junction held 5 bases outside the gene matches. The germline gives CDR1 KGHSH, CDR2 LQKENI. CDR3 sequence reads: CASSPGGTSKETQYF. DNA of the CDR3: TGTGCCAGCTCACCTGGCGGGACTAGCAAAGAGACCCAGTACTTC.